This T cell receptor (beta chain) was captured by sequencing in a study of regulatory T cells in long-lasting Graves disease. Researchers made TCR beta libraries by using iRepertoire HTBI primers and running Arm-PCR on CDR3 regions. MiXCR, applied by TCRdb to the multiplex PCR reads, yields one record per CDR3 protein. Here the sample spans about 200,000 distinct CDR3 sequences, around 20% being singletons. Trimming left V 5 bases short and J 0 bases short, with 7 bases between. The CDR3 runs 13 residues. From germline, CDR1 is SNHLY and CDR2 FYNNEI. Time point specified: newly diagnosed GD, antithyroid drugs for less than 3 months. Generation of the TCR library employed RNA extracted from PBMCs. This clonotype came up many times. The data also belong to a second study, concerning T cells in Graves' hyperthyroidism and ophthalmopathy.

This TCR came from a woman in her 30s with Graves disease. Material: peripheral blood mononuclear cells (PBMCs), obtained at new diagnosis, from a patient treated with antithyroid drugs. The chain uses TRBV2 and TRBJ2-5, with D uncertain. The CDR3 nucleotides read TGTGCCAGCAGTCGCGCGTACCAAGAGACCCAGTACTTC. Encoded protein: CASSRAYQETQYF.